These 15 T cell receptor beta chains were sequenced from one sample in a study of response to subunit inactivated influenza vaccine. Via MiXCR, TCRdb re-called the RT-PCR reads, giving one row per CDR3 protein. The sample lists around 580,000 distinct CDR3 sequences; around 15% were seen once. Material: PBMCs from blood, obtained approximately 12 days after vaccination. These receptors originate from a man aged 50 to 60 who received an inactivated influenza vaccine.

This chain connects TRBV18 to TRBJ2-3; D is unresolved. This CDR3 has 14 residues. Germline CDR1 is KGHSH and CDR2 is LQKENI. V dropped 2 bases and J dropped 0 bases, with 6 bases sitting between them. The CDR3 nucleotides are TGTGCCAGCTCACCAATTGATAGCACAGATACGCAGTATTTT. It yields the protein CASSPIDSTDTQYF.

The table lists this clonotype with a few counts. V usage is TRBV4-3 and J usage is TRBJ2-7; 7 nucleotides agree with TRBD2. Germline V gives CDR1 LGHNA, CDR2 YSLEER. The length of the CDR3 is 17 residues. Trimming at V came to 4 bases and at J to 2 bases, leaving 14 bases not matched to a gene. The chain's CDR3 is CASSPRPPASGPYEQYF. The CDR3 nucleotides read TGCGCCAGCAGCCCCCGCCCCCCCGCTAGCGGACCCTACGAGCAGTACTTC.

This clonotype has just a few counts. The chain joins TRBV7-2 to TRBJ2-5; tentatively, D is TRBD1 or TRBD2 (6 bases each). The CDR3 spans 15 residues. In germline, CDR1 is SGHTA, CDR2 FQGNSA. V was pared by 5 bases and J by 2 bases, with 15 bases between. The CDR3 reads CASSDGGGEQETQYF. CDR3 bases: TGTGCCAGCAGCGACGGGGGCGGAGAACAAGAGACCCAGTACTTC.

This clonotype was recorded many times. This chain links TRBV5-4 with TRBJ1-2; possible D gene TRBD1, 5 bases. CDR1 and CDR2 from the germline V gene are SGHNT and YYREEE (reference sequence). V dropped 0 bases and J dropped 8 bases, with 11 bases sitting between them. The CDR3 is 13 amino acids. CDR3 region: CASSLDRRGGYTF. The DNA for the CDR3 is TGTGCCAGCAGCTTGGACAGGCGTGGGGGCTACACCTTC.

This clonotype was picked up many times. The V gene is TRBV29-1, the J gene TRBJ2-7; D unclear. The CDR3 runs to 12 residues. V was trimmed by 7 bases and J by 4 bases, leaving 14 bases between them. Germline V gene sequence: CDR1 SQVTM, CDR2 ANQGSEA. Here the CDR3 DNA reads TGCAGCGACGAAGGCGTTCCGTACGAGCAGTACTTC. Its protein is CSDEGVPYEQYF.

This clonotype was seen a handful of times. V gene TRBV20-1 combines with J gene TRBJ2-1, with TRBD2 matching 9 bases. Germline CDR1 is DFQATT and CDR2 is SNEGSKA (reference sequence). CDR3 size: 15 residues. V dropped 0 bases and J dropped 2; count of bases not matched to a gene: 2. This CDR3 reads CSAREGGRAYNEQFF. The DNA for the CDR3 is TGCAGTGCTAGAGAAGGCGGGAGGGCCTACAATGAGCAGTTCTTC.

CDR3 DNA sequence: TGTGCCAGCAGTTCCCATAGCGGGGGGGCTCAGGAGCAGTACTTC. Its translation is CASSSHSGGAQEQYF. This chain uses TRBV12-3 or TRBV12-4 with TRBJ2-7; 11 bases agree with TRBD2. CDR3 length: 15 residues. Germline trimming cut 4 bases from V and 7 bases from J; bases unmatched to any gene: 9.

The sample holds a few counts of this clonotype. The V call is TRBV30, the J call TRBJ2-7, with 8 bases fitting TRBD1. The V gene end was trimmed by 3 bases and the J gene end by 6 bases; junction bases not matched to a gene: 4. In germline, CDR1 is GTSNPN, CDR2 SVGIG (reference sequence). The CDR3 loop spans 12 amino acids. As DNA, the CDR3 is TGTGCCTGGAGCTCCAGGGGGCTCGAGCAGTACTTC. Translated, it gives CAWSSRGLEQYF.

The rearrangement joins TRBV14 to TRBJ2-5; D is unresolved. Per germline, CDR1 SGHDN and CDR2 FVKESK. Trimming pared 4 bases from V and 5 bases from J, leaving 14 bases between. CDR3 size: 14 residues. CDR3 sequence: CASSPHGPWETQYF. The CDR3 nucleotides are TGTGCCAGCAGCCCTCACGGGCCTTGGGAGACCCAGTACTTC.

The V gene is TRBV28, the J gene TRBJ2-5; D is unresolved. Germline CDR1 reads MDHEN; CDR2 reads SYDVKM. Trimming shortened V by 6 bases and J by 0 bases, and 11 bases separated the two germline ends. This CDR3 spans 14 amino acids. DNA of the CDR3: TGTGCCAGCAGCCCCCTGGGCAACCAAGAGACCCAGTACTTC. Translated: CASSPLGNQETQYF.

The chain employs TRBV6-5 and TRBJ2-7; D remains ambiguous. V dropped 0 bases and J dropped 3 bases, with 15 bases sitting between them. The germline gives CDR1 MNHEY, CDR2 SVGAGI. This CDR3 is built from 16 residues. This CDR3 reads CASSYSIGADRYEQYF. The CDR3 DNA reads TGTGCCAGCAGTTACTCGATCGGCGCGGACCGCTACGAGCAGTACTTC.

This clonotype was seen a handful of times. This chain links TRBV20-1 with TRBJ2-5; D is unresolved. The CDR3 length is 11 residues. CDR1 DFQATT and CDR2 SNEGSKA come from the germline V gene (reference sequence). With 6 bases removed from V and 5 bases from J, the gap between germline ends came to 10 bases. The CDR3 DNA reads TGCAGTGCCGAACCCGAGGAGACCCAGTACTTC. Protein sequence: CSAEPEETQYF.

This chain links TRBV18 with TRBJ1-1; D gene uncertain. V shed 3 bases and J shed 1 base, with 15 bases lying between them. This CDR3 has 16 residues. Per germline, CDR1 KGHSH and CDR2 LQKENI. In DNA form, the CDR3 reads TGTGCCAGCTCACCGGCCTCGCAGGCAGGGAACACTGAAGCTTTCTTT. Translating it yields CASSPASQAGNTEAFF.

The J gene is TRBJ2-7, the V gene TRBV5-1; D uncertain. Germline assignment: CDR1 SGHRS and CDR2 YFSETQ. Between the trimmed V and J ends, which lost 0 bases and 3 bases, there was a span of 10 bases. This CDR3 has 14 residues. Here the CDR3 DNA reads TGCGCCAGCAGCTTGGATGTCCCTTACTACGAGCAGTACTTC. This gives the protein CASSLDVPYYEQYF.

This clonotype was counted at least ten times. The chain links TRBV12-3 or TRBV12-4 to TRBJ2-2; D is tentatively TRBD1 or TRBD2 (5 bases each). This CDR3 is built from 15 residues. V was cut by 7 bases and J by 0 bases, with 12 bases left in between. This CDR3 reads CASKRDGANTGELFF. CDR3 sequence (DNA): TGTGCCAGCAAAAGGGACGGAGCGAACACCGGGGAGCTGTTTTTT.